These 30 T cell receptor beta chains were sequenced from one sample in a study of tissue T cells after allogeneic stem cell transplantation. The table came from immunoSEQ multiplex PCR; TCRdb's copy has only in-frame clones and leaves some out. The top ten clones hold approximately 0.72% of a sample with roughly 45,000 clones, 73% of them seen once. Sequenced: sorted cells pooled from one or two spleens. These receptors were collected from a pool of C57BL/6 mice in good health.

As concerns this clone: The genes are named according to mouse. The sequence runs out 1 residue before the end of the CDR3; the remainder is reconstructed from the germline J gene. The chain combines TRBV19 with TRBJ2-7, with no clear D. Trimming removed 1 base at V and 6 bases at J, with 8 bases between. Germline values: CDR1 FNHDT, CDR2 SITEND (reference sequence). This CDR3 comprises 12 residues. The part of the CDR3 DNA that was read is TGTGCCAGCAGTATAAAGGGAGGTGAACAGTAC. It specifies CASSIKGGEQY. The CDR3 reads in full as CASSIKGGEQYF.

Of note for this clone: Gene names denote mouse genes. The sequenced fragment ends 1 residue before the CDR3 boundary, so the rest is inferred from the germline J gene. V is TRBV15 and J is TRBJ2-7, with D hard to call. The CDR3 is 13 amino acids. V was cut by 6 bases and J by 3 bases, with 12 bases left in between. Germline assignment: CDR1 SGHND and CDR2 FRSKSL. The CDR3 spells CASSSDGLYEQYF. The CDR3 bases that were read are TGTGCCAGCAGCTCGGACGGTCTCTATGAACAGTAC.

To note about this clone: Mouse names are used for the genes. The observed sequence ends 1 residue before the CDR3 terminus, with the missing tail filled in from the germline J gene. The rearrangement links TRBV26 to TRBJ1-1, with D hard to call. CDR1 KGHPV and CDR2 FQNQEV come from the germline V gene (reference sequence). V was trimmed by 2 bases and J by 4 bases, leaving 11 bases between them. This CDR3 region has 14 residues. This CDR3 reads CASSLEGRGTEVFF. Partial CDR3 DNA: TGTGCCAGCAGTCTGGAAGGGCGCGGCACAGAAGTCTTC.

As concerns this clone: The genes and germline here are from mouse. The CDR3 bases that were read are TGTGCCAGCAGCTTGACAGGGGCGGATTCTGGAAATACGCTCTAT. Translation gives CASSLTGADSGNTLY. The full CDR3 reads CASSLTGADSGNTLYF. The rearrangement joins TRBV3 to TRBJ1-3, with 8 bases matching TRBD1. Read data end 1 residue before the CDR3 end; the end is taken from the germline J gene. Unmatched junction bases numbered 4, after V lost 3 bases and J lost 0 bases. Germline V gene data show CDR1 as SNHLY and CDR2 as FYNGKV (reference sequence). The CDR3 has 16 amino acids.

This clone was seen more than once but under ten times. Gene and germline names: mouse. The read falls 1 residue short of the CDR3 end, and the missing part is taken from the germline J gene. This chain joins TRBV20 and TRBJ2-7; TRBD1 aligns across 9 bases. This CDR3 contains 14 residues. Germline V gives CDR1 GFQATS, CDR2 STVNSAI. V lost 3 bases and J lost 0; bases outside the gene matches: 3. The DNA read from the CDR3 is TGTGGTGCTAGCGACAGGGGGAGCTCCTATGAACAGTAC. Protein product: CGASDRGSSYEQY. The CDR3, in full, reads CGASDRGSSYEQYF.

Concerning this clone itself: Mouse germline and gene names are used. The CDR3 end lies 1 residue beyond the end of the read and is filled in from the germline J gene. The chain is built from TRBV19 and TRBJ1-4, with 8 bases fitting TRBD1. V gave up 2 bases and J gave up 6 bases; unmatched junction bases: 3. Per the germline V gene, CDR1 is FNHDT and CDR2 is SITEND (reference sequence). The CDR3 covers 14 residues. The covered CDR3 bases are TGTGCCAGCAGTATCAGGACAGGGCACGAAAGATTATTT. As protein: CASSIRTGHERLF. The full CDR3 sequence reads CASSIRTGHERLFF.

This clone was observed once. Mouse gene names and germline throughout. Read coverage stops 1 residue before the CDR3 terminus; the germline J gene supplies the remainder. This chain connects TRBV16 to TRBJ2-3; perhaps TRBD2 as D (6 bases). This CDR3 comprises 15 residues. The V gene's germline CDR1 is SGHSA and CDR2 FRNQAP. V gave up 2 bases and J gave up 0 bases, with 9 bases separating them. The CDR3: CASSLLGHSAETLYF. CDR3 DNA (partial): TGTGCAAGCAGCTTACTGGGGCATAGTGCAGAAACGCTGTAT.

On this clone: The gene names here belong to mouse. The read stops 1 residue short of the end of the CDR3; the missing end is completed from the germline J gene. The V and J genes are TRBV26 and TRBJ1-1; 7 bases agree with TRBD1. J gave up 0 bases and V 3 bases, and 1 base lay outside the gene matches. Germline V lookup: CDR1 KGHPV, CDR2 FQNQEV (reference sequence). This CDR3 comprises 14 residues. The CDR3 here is CASSLTGANTEVFF. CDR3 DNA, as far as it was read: TGTGCCAGCAGTCTCACAGGGGCAAACACAGAAGTCTTC.

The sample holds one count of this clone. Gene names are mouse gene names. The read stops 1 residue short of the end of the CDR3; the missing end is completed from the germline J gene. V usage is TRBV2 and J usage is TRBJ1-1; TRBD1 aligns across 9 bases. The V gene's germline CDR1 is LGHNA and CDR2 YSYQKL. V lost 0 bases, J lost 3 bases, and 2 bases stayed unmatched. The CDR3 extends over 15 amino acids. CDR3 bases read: TGTGCCAGCAGCCAAGAAGGGACAGGGTACACAGAAGTCTTC. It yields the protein CASSQEGTGYTEVF. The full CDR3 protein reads CASSQEGTGYTEVFF.

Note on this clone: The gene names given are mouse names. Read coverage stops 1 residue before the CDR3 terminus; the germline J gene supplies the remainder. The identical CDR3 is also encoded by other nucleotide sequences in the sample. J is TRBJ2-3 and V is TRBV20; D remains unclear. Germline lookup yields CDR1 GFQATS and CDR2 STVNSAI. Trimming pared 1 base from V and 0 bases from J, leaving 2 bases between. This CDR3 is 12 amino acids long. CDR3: CGARGSAETLYF. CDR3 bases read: TGTGGTGCTAGGGGTAGTGCAGAAACGCTGTAT.

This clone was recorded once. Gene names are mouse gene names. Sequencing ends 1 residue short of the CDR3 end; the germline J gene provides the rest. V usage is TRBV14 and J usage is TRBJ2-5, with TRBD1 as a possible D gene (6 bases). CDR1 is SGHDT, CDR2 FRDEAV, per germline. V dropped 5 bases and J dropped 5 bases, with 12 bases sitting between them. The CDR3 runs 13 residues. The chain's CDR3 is CASRISGVDTQYF. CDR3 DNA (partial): TGTGCCAGCAGGATATCAGGGGTAGACACCCAGTAC.

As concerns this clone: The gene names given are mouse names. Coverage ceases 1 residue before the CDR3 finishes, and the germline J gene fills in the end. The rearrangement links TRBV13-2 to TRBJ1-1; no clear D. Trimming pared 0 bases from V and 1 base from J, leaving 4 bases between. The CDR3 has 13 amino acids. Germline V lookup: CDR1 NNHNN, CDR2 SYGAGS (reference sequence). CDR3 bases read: TGTGCCAGCGGTGATGCAGGGAACACAGAAGTCTTC. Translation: CASGDAGNTEVF. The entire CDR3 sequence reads CASGDAGNTEVFF.

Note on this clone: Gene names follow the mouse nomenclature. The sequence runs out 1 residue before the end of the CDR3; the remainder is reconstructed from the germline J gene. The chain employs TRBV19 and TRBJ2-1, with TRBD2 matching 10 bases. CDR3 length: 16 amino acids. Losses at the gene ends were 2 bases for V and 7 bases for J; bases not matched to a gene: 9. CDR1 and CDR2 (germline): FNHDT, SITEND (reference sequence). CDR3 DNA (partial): TGTGCCAGCAGTATTAGGGCTGGGGGGGCGATAGCTGAGCAGTTC. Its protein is CASSIRAGGAIAEQF. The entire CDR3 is CASSIRAGGAIAEQFF.

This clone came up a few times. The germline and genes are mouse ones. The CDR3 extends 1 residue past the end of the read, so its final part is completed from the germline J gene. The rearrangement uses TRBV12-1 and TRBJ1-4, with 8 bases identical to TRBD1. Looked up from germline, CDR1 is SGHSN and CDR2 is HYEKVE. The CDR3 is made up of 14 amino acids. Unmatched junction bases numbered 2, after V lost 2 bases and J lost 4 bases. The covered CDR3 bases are TGTGCCAGCTCTCCAGGGGGCGGCAACGAAAGATTATTT. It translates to CASSPGGGNERLF. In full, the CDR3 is CASSPGGGNERLFF.

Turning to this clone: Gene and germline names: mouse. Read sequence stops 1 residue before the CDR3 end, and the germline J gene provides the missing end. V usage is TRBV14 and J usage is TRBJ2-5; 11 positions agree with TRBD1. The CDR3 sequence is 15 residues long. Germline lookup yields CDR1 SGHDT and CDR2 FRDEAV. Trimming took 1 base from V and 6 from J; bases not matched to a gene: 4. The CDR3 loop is CASSFLRDRGDTQYF. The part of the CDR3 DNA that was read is TGTGCCAGCAGTTTCCTCCGGGACAGGGGGGACACCCAGTAC.

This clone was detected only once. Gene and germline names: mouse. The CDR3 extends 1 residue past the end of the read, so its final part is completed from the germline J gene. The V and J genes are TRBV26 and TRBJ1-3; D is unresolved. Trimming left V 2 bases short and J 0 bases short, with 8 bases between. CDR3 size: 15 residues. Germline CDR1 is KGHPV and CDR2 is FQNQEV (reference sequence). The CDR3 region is CASSLGINSGNTLYF. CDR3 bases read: TGTGCCAGCAGTCTGGGCATTAATTCTGGAAATACGCTCTAT.

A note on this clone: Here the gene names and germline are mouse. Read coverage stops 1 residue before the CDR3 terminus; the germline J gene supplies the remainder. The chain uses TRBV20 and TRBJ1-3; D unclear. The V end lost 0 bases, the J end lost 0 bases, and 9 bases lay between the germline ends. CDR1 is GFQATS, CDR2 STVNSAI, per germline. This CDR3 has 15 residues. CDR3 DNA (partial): TGTGGTGCTAGGGATATACAGCATTCTGGAAATACGCTCTAT. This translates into CGARDIQHSGNTLY. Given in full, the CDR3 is CGARDIQHSGNTLYF.

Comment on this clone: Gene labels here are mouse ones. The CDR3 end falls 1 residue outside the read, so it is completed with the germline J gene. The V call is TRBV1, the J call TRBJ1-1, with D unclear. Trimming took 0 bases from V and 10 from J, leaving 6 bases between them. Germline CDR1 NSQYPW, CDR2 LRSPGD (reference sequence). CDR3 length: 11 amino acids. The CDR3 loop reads CTCSADIGVFF. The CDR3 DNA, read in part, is TGCACCTGCAGTGCAGATATAGGAGTCTTC.

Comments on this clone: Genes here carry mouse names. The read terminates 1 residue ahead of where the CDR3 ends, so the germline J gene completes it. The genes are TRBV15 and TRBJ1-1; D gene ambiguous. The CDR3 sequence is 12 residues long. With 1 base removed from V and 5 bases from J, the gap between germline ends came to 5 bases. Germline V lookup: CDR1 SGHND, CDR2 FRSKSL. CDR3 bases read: TGTGCCAGCAGTTTAGTTTCGACAGAAGTCTTC. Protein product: CASSLVSTEVF. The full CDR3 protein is CASSLVSTEVFF.

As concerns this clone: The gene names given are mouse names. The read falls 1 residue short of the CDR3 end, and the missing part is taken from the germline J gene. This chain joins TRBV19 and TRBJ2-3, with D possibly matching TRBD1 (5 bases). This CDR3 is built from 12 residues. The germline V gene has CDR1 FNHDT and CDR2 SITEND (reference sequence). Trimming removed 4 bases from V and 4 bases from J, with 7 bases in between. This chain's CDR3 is CASSSGTETLYF. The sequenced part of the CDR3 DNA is TGTGCCAGCAGTTCAGGGACAGAAACGCTGTAT.

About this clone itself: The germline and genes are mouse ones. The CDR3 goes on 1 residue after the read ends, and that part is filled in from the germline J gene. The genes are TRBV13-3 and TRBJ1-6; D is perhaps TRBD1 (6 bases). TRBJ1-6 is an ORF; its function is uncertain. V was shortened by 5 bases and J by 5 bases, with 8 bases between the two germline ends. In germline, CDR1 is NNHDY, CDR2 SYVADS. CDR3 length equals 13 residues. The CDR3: CASRGTNNSPLYF. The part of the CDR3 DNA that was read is TGTGCCAGCAGAGGGACAAATAATTCGCCCCTCTAC.

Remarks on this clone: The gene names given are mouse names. The chain's CDR3 is CASSPGQNQAPLF. The part of the CDR3 DNA that was read is TGTGCCAGCAGCCCGGGACAAAACCAGGCTCCGCTT. The rearrangement joins TRBV15 to TRBJ1-5; tentatively, D is TRBD1 (6 bases). The read terminates 1 residue before the CDR3 end, so the remaining end is supplied by the germline J gene. V lost 6 bases, J lost 4 bases, and 10 bases lay in between. Germline V gene sequence: CDR1 SGHND, CDR2 FRSKSL. The CDR3 sequence is 13 residues long.

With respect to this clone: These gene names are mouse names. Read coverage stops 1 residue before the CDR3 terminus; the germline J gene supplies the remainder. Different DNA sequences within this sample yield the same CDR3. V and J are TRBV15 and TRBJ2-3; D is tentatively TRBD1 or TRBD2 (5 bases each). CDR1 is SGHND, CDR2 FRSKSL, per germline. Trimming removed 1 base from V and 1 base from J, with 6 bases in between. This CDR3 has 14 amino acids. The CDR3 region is CASSLGGGAETLYF. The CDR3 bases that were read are TGTGCCAGCAGTTTAGGGGGCGGTGCAGAAACGCTGTAT.

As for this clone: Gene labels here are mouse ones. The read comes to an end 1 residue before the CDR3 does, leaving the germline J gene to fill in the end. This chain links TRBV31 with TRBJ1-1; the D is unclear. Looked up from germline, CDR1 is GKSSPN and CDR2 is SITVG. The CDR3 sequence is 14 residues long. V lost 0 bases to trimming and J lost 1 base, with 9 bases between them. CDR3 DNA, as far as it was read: TGTGCCTGGAGTCTAGGGATGAGAAACACAGAAGTCTTC. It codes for CAWSLGMRNTEVF. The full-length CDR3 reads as CAWSLGMRNTEVFF.

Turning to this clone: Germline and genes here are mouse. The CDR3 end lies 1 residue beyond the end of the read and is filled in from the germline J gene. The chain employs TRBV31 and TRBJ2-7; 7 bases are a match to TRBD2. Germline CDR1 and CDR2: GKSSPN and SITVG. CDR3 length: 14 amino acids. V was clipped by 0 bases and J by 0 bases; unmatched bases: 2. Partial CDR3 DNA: TGTGCCTGGAGTCTCTGGGGGAGCTCCTATGAACAGTAC. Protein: CAWSLWGSSYEQY. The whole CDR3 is CAWSLWGSSYEQYF.

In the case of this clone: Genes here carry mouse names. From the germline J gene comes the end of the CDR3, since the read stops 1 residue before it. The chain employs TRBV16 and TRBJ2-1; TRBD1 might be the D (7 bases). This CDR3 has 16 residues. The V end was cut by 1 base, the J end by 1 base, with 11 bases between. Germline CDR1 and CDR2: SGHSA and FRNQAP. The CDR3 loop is CASSLASGGNYAEQFF. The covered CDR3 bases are TGTGCAAGCAGCTTAGCCTCAGGGGGGAACTATGCTGAGCAGTTC.

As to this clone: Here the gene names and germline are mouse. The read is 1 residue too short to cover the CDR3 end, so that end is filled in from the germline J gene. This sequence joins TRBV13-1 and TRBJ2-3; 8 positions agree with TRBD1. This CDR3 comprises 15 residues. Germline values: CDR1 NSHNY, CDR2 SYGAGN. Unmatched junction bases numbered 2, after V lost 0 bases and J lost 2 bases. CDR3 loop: CASSDAGQDAETLYF. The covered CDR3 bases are TGTGCCAGCAGTGATGCGGGACAGGATGCAGAAACGCTGTAT.

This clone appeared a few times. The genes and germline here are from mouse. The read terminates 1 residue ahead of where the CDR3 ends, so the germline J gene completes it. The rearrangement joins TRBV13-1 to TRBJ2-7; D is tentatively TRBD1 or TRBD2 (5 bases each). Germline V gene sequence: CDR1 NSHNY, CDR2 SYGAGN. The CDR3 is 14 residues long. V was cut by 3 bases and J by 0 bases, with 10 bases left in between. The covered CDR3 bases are TGTGCCAGCAGTGTGAGGGGACCCTCCTATGAACAGTAC. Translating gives CASSVRGPSYEQY. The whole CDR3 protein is CASSVRGPSYEQYF.

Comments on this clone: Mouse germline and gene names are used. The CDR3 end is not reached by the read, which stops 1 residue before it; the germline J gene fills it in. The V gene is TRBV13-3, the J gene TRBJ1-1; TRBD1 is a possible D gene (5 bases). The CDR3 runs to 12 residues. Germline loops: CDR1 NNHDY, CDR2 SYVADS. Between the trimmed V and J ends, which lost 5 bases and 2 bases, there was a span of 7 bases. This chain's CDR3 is CASRRGNTEVFF. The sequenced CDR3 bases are TGTGCCAGCAGGAGGGGTAACACAGAAGTCTTC.

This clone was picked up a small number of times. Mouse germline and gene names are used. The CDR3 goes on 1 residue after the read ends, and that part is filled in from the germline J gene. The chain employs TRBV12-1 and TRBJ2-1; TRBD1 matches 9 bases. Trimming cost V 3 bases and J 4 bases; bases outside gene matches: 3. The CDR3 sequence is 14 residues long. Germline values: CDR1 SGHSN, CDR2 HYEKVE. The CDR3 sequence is CASSVTGGYAEQFF. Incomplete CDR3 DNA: TGTGCCAGCTCTGTGACAGGGGGATATGCTGAGCAGTTC.